These 5 T cell receptor beta chains were all obtained from the same sample, sequenced in a study of CXCR3-negative and CXCR3-positive naive CD8 T cells. Overall study results and limits: Naive cells positive for CXCR3 carried more hydrophobic TRB CDR3s than CXCR3-negative ones.

The antigens of these receptors remain unknown. Libraries of TRB cDNA were made by 5' RACE and carried UMIs. TCRdb re-analyzed the 5' RACE reads; it lists each CDR3 protein once, without DNA. The sample features 150,000 to 180,000 distinct CDR3 sequences, with nearly 0.5% in its top ten. Material for sequencing was naive CXCR3+ CD8+ T cells from blood. Documented subset: CD45RO-CCR7+CD27+CD95- naive CD8+ T cells expressing CXCR3 (TNR3+). The receptors come from a human donor in good health. Some clones in this sample may be carry-over from other donors' samples.

The genes are TRBV28 and TRBJ1-4; TCRdb gives TRBD1 as the D gene, but with no DNA this cannot be confirmed. CDR1 and CDR2 (germline): MDHEN, SYDVKM. This CDR3 has 14 residues. CDR3 residues: CASSQTGEGEKLFF.

The rearrangement joins TRBV28 to TRBJ2-1; checking the TCRdb D call of TRBD1 is not possible without DNA. The CDR3 loop spans 15 amino acids. Germline loops: CDR1 MDHEN, CDR2 SYDVKM. The CDR3 loop is CASIGQESSYNEQFF.

This chain uses TRBV6-6 with TRBJ1-5; the D call from TCRdb, TRBD1, cannot be confirmed without DNA. Germline loops: CDR1 MNHNY, CDR2 SVGAGI (reference sequence). This CDR3 comprises 16 residues. The CDR3 region is CASSYLGTVSNQPQHF.

The chain carries TRBV15 and TRBJ1-1; TCRdb's D call, TRBD1, is unchecked because there is no DNA. Germline assignment: CDR1 LNHNV and CDR2 YYDKDF (reference sequence). The CDR3 contains 15 residues. CDR3 sequence reads: CATSAIGTGGVEAFF.

The chain is built from TRBV29-1 and TRBJ1-1. CDR3 size: 12 residues. CDR1 SQVTM and CDR2 ANQGSEA come from the germline V gene. CDR3 sequence: CSVVGIGTEAFF.